This TCR beta chain was profiled in a study of blood T cells in healthy people across ages. This clonotype was detected only a few times. The target antigen is unknown. Combining a sample-barcoded 5' primer with a J-beta primer mix, a second PCR ran for roughly 6 to 11 cycles. CDR3-containing paired-end reads numbered at least 2.5 million in each sample. TCRdb redid the calling of the 5' RACE reads with MiXCR, one entry per CDR3 protein. The sample lists around 850,000 distinct CDR3 sequences; about 37% were seen once. General study results and limits: Fewer expanded clones and more diversity marked long-lived versus aged donors.

The TCR originated in a man aged 18 to 29 in good health. Sequenced sample: blood.

CDR3 bases: TGTGCCAGCAGCCTCGGACTAGCGGGGGGTGGAGATACGCAGTATTTT. Its protein is CASSLGLAGGGDTQYF. The chain links TRBV7-2 to TRBJ2-3; 14 bases are a match to TRBD2. The CDR3 totals 16 residues. The germline V gene has CDR1 SGHTA and CDR2 FQGNSA. After removal of 5 bases from V and 5 bases from J, the junction contained 6 bases not matched to a gene.